The 20 T cell receptor beta chains below were found in one sample sequenced in a study of T cells in Graves' hyperthyroidism and ophthalmopathy. Amplified TCR beta CDR3 regions came from RNA transcripts. First-round RT-PCR of the TCR CDR3 relied on the HTBI primer set. TCRdb processed the multiplex PCR reads anew with MiXCR; each CDR3 protein has one entry. Counted here are roughly 580,000 distinct CDR3 sequences, approximately 15% occurring once; the ten biggest clones make up about 5.8%. Sequenced input: blood. The receptors were sampled from a woman aged 25 to 45 with Graves' hyperthyroidism that later progressed to Graves' ophthalmopathy.

For this clonotype: One base away lies a much larger clone, so this may be a sequencing read error. V gene TRBV3-1 combines with J gene TRBJ2-7; 8 bases line up with TRBD2. The ends lost 2 bases at V and 3 bases at J; junction bases unmatched: 6. The CDR3 spans 15 residues. Germline V lookup: CDR1 LGHDT, CDR2 YNNKEL (reference sequence). The CDR3 protein is CASSQQQAGDYEQYF. Here the CDR3 DNA reads TGTGCCAGCAGCCAACAACAAGCGGGAGACTACGAGCAGTACTTC.

This clonotype has at least ten counts. The chain links TRBV12-3 or TRBV12-4 to TRBJ1-1; unclear D gene. Trimming stripped 3 bases from V and 1 base from J, with 15 bases between. CDR3 length: 16 residues. CDR3: CASSLSGRRRNTEAFF. The DNA for the CDR3 is TGTGCCAGCAGTTTGTCCGGACGGCGGAGGAACACTGAAGCTTTCTTT.

At least ten counts were recorded for this clonotype. The V and J genes are TRBV29-1 and TRBJ2-5, with D hard to call. CDR3 size: 15 residues. Germline V lookup: CDR1 SQVTM, CDR2 ANQGSEA. The germline V and J ends were trimmed by 4 bases and 2 bases, with 17 bases remaining between them. The CDR3 DNA sequence: TGCAGCGTTGTATGGAACCGCGGATCACAAGAGACCCAGTACTTC. Its translation is CSVVWNRGSQETQYF.

This clonotype was counted many times. The genes are TRBV24-1 and TRBJ2-5, with a possible D match to TRBD2 (5 bases). The V end was cut by 2 bases, the J end by 4 bases, with 7 bases between. Germline assignment: CDR1 KGHDR and CDR2 SFDVKD. The CDR3 has 13 amino acids. The CDR3 spells CATSDYRGETQYF. DNA of the CDR3: TGTGCCACCAGTGATTATCGGGGAGAGACCCAGTACTTC.

This clonotype was seen more than once but under ten times. V is TRBV28 and J is TRBJ2-3; 9 nucleotides match TRBD1. CDR3 length equals 13 residues. CDR1 MDHEN and CDR2 SYDVKM come from the germline V gene. Trimming took 9 bases from V and 4 from J; bases not matched to a gene: 5. The CDR3 sequence: CASTGGSSDTQYF. The CDR3 DNA follows: TGTGCCAGTACAGGGGGCTCTTCAGATACGCAGTATTTT.

This clonotype was counted ten times or more. The chain carries TRBV20-1 and TRBJ2-1; 7 bases align to TRBD2. Germline V gives CDR1 DFQATT, CDR2 SNEGSKA (reference sequence). Germline trimming cut 0 bases from V and 6 bases from J; bases unmatched to any gene: 11. This CDR3 has 16 amino acids. The CDR3 nucleotides read TGCAGTGCTAGAGAGGCTAGCGGAGCCCACGGCAATGAGCAGTTCTTC. Its translation: CSAREASGAHGNEQFF.

The sample holds many counts of this clonotype. The gene calls are TRBV11-3 and TRBJ2-1; no firm D call. The CDR3 loop spans 12 amino acids. Looked up from germline, CDR1 is SGHNT and CDR2 is YENEEA. V dropped 5 bases and J dropped 6 bases, with 8 bases sitting between them. CDR3 coding DNA: TGTGCCAGCAGCGGAAACCCCAATGAGCAGTTCTTC. It codes for CASSGNPNEQFF. Supplemented by reference TRBV11-3 and TRBJ2-1, the full variable domain reads EAGVVQSPRYKIIEKKQPVAFWCNPISGHNTLYWYLQNLGQGPELLIRYENEEAVDDSQLPKDRFSAERLKGVDSTLKIQPAELGDSAVYLCASSGNPNEQFFGPGTRLTVL.

This clonotype showed up many times. The V call is TRBV20-1, the J call TRBJ1-5; 10 bases align to TRBD1. J gave up 3 bases and V 6 bases, and 8 bases lay outside the gene matches. This CDR3 is 15 amino acids long. The germline V gene has CDR1 DFQATT and CDR2 SNEGSKA (reference sequence). The CDR3 here is CSAGPGQGLNQPQHF. CDR3 nucleotides: TGCAGTGCCGGCCCGGGACAGGGGCTCAATCAGCCCCAGCATTTT.

This clonotype was counted between two and nine times. This chain links TRBV4-2 with TRBJ1-5; no clear D. The germline V and J ends were trimmed by 3 bases and 0 bases, with 21 bases remaining between them. Germline lookup yields CDR1 LGHNA and CDR2 YNFKEQ. CDR3 length equals 19 residues. The CDR3 DNA sequence: TGTGCCAGCAGCCATTCTCTCGGAGGGAACTCATATAGCAATCAGCCCCAGCATTTT. It yields the protein CASSHSLGGNSYSNQPQHF.

Many counts were recorded for this clonotype. In nucleotides, the CDR3 is TGTGCCTGGAGTGCGGGCCAGGGAAGTTCACCCCTCCACTTT. This encodes CAWSAGQGSSPLHF. The chain employs TRBV30 and TRBJ1-6; a weak D match, TRBD1 (5 bases). There are 14 residues in the CDR3. The germline V and J ends were trimmed by 1 base and 9 bases, with 13 bases remaining between them. From germline, CDR1 is GTSNPN and CDR2 SVGIG (reference sequence). The full variable domain, in which reference TRBV30 and TRBJ1-6 provide the parts outside the CDR3, is SQTIHQWPATLVQPVGSPLSLECTVEGTSNPNLYWYRQAAGRGLQLLFYSVGIGQISSEVPQNLSASRPQDRQFILSSKKLLLSDSGFYLCAWSAGQGSSPLHFGNGTRLTVT.

This clonotype was seen ten or more times. The chain combines TRBV3-1 with TRBJ1-1; weak D call: TRBD1 (5 bases). Germline assignment: CDR1 LGHDT and CDR2 YNNKEL (reference sequence). Trimming left V 7 bases short and J 5 bases short, with 11 bases between. The CDR3 loop spans 12 amino acids. CDR3 region: CASNQGRTEAFF. The CDR3, as DNA: TGTGCCAGCAATCAGGGACGTACTGAAGCTTTCTTT.

This clonotype was detected many times. The chain links TRBV19 to TRBJ2-3; D gene uncertain. This CDR3 contains 15 residues. V dropped 1 base and J dropped 0 bases, with 8 bases sitting between them. The germline gives CDR1 LNHDA, CDR2 SQIVND (reference sequence). This chain's CDR3 is CASSIGPASTDTQYF. In DNA form, the CDR3 reads TGTGCCAGTAGTATAGGGCCGGCTAGCACAGATACGCAGTATTTT.

The rearrangement links TRBV9 to TRBJ2-3; 11 bases line up with TRBD1. This CDR3 region has 16 residues. V was clipped by 4 bases and J by 4 bases; unmatched bases: 8. Germline loops: CDR1 SGDLS, CDR2 YYNGEE. CDR3 bases: TGTGCCAGCAGCTCCTGGACAGGGGGCGCCGCAGATACGCAGTATTTT. Encoded protein: CASSSWTGGAADTQYF. Variable domain in full (rest from reference TRBV9 and TRBJ2-3): DSGVTQTPKHLITATGQRVTLRCSPRSGDLSVYWYQQSLDQGLQFLIQYYNGEERAKGNILERFSAQQFPDLHSELNLSSLELGDSALYFCASSSWTGGAADTQYFGPGTRLTVL.

The CDR3 protein is CATSYEQFF. The CDR3 DNA sequence: TGTGCCACCAGTTATGAGCAGTTCTTC. This chain joins TRBV15 and TRBJ2-1; no reliable D call. Deletions cut 6 bases from V and 8 bases from J, with 2 bases between. Germline loops: CDR1 LNHNV, CDR2 YYDKDF (reference sequence). This CDR3 spans 9 amino acids.

Only a few counts were recorded for this clonotype. Germline and junction disagree at one end, which may indicate a read error. The chain employs TRBV6-6 and TRBJ2-7; tentative D call: TRBD2 (6 bases). The germline CDR1 and CDR2 sequences are MNHNY and SVGAGI (reference sequence). The CDR3 spans 17 residues. CDR3 coding DNA: TGTGCCAGTAGTTACTCCCCCGCGGGGACTGGGCCCTACGAGCAGTACTTC. Translation: CASSYSPAGTGPYEQYF.

The J gene is TRBJ1-1, the V gene TRBV6-1; no reliable D call. The CDR3 consists of 15 residues. V dropped 6 bases and J dropped 0 bases, with 14 bases sitting between them. Per germline, CDR1 MNHNS and CDR2 SASEGT. CDR3: CASRTAEFMNTEAFF. CDR3 in DNA: TGTGCCAGCAGGACGGCGGAGTTTATGAACACTGAAGCTTTCTTT.

The sample holds many counts of this clonotype. The chain employs TRBV27 and TRBJ1-2; D is unclear. Germline V lookup: CDR1 MNHEY, CDR2 SMNVEV (reference sequence). Trimming took 2 bases from V and 1 from J, leaving 8 bases between them. This CDR3 has 14 amino acids. The CDR3 nucleotides read TGTGCCAGCAGTTTAGGGATACTTAACTATGGCTACACCTTC. Its translation is CASSLGILNYGYTF.

This clonotype was seen many times. The chain recombines TRBV7-3 with TRBJ1-1, with 8 positions matching TRBD1. This CDR3 region has 15 residues. V shed 8 bases, J shed 1 base, and the junction held 9 bases outside the gene matches. CDR1 and CDR2 (germline): SGHTA, FQGTGA. The CDR3 loop is CASSLNGQGNTEAFF. The CDR3 DNA follows: TGTGCCAGCTCACTCAACGGACAGGGGAACACTGAAGCTTTCTTT. Complete variable domain (other parts from reference TRBV7-3 and TRBJ1-1): GAGVSQTPSNKVTEKGKYVELRCDPISGHTALYWYRQSLGQGPEFLIYFQGTGAADDSGLPNDRFFAVRPEGSVSTLKIQRTERGDSAVYLCASSLNGQGNTEAFFGQGTRLTVV.

This clonotype was found a few times. This chain joins TRBV19 and TRBJ1-2, with D possibly being TRBD1 (5 bases). Germline CDR1 and CDR2: LNHDA and SQIVND (reference sequence). Trimming took 4 bases from V and 4 from J, leaving 16 bases between them. This CDR3 contains 15 residues. CDR3 residues: CASSTTGGKGYGYTF. CDR3 nucleotides: TGTGCCAGTAGTACCACCGGGGGAAAGGGCTATGGCTACACCTTC.

The gene calls are TRBV28 and TRBJ1-1; a possible D gene is TRBD1 (6 bases). Germline values: CDR1 MDHEN, CDR2 SYDVKM. Trimming took off 2 bases at V and 4 bases at J, with 11 bases between the two ends. This CDR3 is 14 amino acids long. Written as DNA, the CDR3 is TGTGCCAGCAGTTTACCCGGGACACCCACTGAAGCTTTCTTT. Translation: CASSLPGTPTEAFF. Based on the CDR3 plus reference TRBV28 and TRBJ1-1, the full variable domain is DVKVTQSSRYLVKRTGEKVFLECVQDMDHENMFWYRQDPGLGLRLIYFSYDVKMKEKGDIPEGYSVSREKKERFSLILESASTNQTSMYLCASSLPGTPTEAFFGQGTRLTVV.